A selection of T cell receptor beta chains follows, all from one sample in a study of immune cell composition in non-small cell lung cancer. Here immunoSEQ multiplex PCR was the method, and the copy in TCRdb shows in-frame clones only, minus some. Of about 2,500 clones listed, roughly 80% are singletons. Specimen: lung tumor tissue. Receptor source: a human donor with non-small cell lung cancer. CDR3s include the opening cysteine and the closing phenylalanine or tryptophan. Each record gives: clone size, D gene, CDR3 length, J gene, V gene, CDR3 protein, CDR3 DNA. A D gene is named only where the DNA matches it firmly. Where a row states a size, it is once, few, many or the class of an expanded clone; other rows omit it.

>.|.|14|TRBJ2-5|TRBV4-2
CASSQVGSQETQYF
TGTGCCAGCAGCCAAGTGGGCTCCCAAGAGACCCAGTACTTC
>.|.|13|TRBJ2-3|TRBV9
CASSPYARDTQYF
TGTGCCAGCAGCCCGTACGCCAGGGATACGCAGTATTTT
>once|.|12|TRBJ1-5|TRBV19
CASTLRGQPQHF
TGTGCCAGTACCTTGCGGGGGCAGCCCCAGCATTTT
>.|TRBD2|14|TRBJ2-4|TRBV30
CAWKGTSGKNIQYF
TGTGCCTGGAAAGGGACTAGCGGAAAAAACATTCAGTACTTC
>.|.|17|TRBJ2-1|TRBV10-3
CAISESYAGSSYNEQFF
TGTGCCATCAGTGAGTCATATGCTGGGAGCTCCTACAATGAGCAGTTCTTC
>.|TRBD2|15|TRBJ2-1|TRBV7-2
CASSITSGAYNEQFF
TGTGCCAGCAGCATCACTAGCGGGGCTTACAATGAGCAGTTCTTC
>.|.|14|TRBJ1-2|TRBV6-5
CASSYSLRTSGYTF
TGTGCCAGCAGTTACTCCCTAAGAACTAGTGGCTACACCTTC
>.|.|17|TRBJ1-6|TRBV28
CASRSLQIRYWNSPLHF
TGTGCCAGCAGATCTTTACAGATCCGATACTGGAATTCACCCCTCCACTTT
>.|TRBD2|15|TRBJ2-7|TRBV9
CASSVSPGGIYEQYF
TGTGCCAGCAGCGTAAGTCCGGGAGGAATCTACGAGCAGTACTTC
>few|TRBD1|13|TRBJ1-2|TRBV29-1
CSGLTGENYGYTF
TGCAGCGGCCTGACAGGGGAGAACTATGGCTACACCTTC